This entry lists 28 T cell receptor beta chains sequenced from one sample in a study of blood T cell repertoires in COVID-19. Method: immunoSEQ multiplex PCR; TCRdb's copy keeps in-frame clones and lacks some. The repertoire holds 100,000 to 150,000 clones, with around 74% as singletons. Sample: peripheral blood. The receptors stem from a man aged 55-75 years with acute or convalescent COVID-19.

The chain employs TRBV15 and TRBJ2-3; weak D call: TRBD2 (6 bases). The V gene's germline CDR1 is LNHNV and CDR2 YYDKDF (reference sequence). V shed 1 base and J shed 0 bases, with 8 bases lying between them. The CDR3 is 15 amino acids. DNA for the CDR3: TGTGCCACCAGCAGAGGGACTATAAGCACAGATACGCAGTATTTT. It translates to CATSRGTISTDTQYF.

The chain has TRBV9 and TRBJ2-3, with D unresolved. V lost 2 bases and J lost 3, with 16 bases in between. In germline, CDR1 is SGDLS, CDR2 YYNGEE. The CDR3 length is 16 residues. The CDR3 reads CASSVAVNGITDTQYF. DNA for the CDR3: TGTGCCAGCAGCGTCGCGGTCAACGGTATAACAGATACGCAGTATTTT.

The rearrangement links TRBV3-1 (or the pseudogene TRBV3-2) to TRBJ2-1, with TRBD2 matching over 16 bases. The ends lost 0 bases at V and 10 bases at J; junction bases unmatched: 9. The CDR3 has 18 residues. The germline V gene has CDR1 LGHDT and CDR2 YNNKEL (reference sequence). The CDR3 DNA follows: TGTGCCAGCAGCCAAGATCTTACGGGACTAGCGGGAGGGGGGGAGCAGTTCTTC. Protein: CASSQDLTGLAGGGEQFF.

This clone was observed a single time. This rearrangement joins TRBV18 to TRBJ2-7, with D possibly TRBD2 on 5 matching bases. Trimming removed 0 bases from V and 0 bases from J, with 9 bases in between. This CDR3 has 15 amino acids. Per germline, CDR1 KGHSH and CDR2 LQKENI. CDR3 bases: TGTGCCAGCTCACCACCGAGCGGTAGCTCCTACGAGCAGTACTTC. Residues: CASSPPSGSSYEQYF.

The CDR3 is CASSLGQRYTF. Here the CDR3 DNA reads TGTGCCAGCAGCCTTGGACAACGCTACACCTTC. The chain uses TRBV3-1 (or the pseudogene TRBV3-2) and TRBJ1-2; maybe TRBD1 (5 bases). Between the trimmed V and J ends, which lost 4 bases and 9 bases, there was a span of 9 bases. This CDR3 is 11 amino acids long. Germline-derived CDR1 and CDR2 are LGHDT and YNNKEL (reference sequence).

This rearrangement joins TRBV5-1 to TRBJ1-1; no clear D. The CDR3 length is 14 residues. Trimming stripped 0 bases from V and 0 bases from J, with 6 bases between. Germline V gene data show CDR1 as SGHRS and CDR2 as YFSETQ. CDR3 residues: CASSLAPLNTEAFF. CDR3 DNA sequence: TGCGCCAGCAGCTTGGCTCCTTTGAACACTGAAGCTTTCTTT. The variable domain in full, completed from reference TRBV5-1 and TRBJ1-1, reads KAGVTQTPRYLIKTRGQQVTLSCSPISGHRSVSWYQQTPGQGLQFLFEYFSETQRNKGNFPGRFSGRQFSNSRSEMNVSTLELGDSALYLCASSLAPLNTEAFFGQGTRLTVV.

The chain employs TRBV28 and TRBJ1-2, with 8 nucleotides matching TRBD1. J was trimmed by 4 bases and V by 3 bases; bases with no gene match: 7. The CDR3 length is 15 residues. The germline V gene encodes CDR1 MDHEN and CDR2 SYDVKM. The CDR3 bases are TGTGCCAGCAGTTTTGGGCAGGGGGCAATCTATGGCTACACCTTC. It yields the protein CASSFGQGAIYGYTF.

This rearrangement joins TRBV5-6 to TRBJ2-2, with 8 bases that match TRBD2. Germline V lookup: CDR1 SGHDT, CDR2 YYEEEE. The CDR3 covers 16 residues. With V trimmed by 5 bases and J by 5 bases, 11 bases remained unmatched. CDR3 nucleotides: TGTGCCAGCAGGCTTCGAGTCGGGAGGGGGACCGGGGAGCTGTTTTTT. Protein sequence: CASRLRVGRGTGELFF.

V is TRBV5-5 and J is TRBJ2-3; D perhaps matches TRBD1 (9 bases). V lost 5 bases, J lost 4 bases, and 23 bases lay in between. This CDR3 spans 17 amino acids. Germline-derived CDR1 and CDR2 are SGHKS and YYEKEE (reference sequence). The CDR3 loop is CASSSTGGLVISDTQYF. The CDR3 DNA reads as TGTGCCAGCAGTTCGACAGGGGGACTAGTGATTTCAGATACGCAGTATTTT.

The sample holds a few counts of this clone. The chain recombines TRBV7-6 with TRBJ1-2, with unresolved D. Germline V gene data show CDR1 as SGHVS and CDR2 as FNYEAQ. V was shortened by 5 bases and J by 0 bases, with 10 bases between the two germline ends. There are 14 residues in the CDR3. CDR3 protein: CASSEDISNYGYTF. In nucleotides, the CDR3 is TGTGCCAGCAGCGAAGACATCTCTAACTATGGCTACACCTTC.

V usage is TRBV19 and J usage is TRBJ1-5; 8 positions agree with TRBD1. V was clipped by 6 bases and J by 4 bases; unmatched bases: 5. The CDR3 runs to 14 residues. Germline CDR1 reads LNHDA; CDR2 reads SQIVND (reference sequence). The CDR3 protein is CASSSTGGNQPQHF. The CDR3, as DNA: TGTGCCAGTAGCTCAACAGGGGGAAATCAGCCCCAGCATTTT.

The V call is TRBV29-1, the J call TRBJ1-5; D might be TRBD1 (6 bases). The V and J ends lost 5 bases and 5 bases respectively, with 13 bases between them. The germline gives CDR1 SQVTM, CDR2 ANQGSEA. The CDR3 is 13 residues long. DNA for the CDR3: TGCAGCGTTCGCGGACAGTTGGATCAGCCCCAGCATTTT. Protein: CSVRGQLDQPQHF.

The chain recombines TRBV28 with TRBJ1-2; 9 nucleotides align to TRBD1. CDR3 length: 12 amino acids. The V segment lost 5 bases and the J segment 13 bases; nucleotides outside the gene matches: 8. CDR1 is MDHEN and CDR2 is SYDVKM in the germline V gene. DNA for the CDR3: TGTGCCAGCAGTACACCGACAGGGGGATGCACCTTC. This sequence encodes CASSTPTGGCTF.

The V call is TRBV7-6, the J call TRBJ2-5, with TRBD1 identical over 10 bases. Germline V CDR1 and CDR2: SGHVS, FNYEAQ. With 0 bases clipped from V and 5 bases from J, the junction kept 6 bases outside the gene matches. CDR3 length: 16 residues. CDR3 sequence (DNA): TGTGCCAGCAGCTTAGCCGGGACAGGGGCACGGGAGACCCAGTACTTC. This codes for CASSLAGTGARETQYF.

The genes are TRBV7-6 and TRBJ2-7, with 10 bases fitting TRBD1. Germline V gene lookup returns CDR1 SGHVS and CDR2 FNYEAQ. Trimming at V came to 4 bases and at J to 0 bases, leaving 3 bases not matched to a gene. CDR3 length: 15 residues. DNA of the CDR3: TGTGCCAGCAGCTCGACAGGGGGCCTCTCCTACGAGCAGTACTTC. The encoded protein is CASSSTGGLSYEQYF. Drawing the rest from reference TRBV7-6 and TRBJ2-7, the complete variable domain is GAGVSQSPRYKVTKRGQDVALRCDPISGHVSLYWYRQALGQGPEFLTYFNYEAQQDKSGLPNDRFSAERPEGSISTLTIQRTEQRDSAMYRCASSSTGGLSYEQYFGPGTRLTVT.

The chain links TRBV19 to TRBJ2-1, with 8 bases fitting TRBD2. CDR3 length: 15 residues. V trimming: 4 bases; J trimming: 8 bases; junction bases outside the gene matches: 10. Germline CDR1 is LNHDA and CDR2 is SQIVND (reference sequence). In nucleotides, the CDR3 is TGTGCCAGTAGTAGTGTGAGTCGGGGGGGCGATGAGCAGTTCTTC. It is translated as CASSSVSRGGDEQFF.

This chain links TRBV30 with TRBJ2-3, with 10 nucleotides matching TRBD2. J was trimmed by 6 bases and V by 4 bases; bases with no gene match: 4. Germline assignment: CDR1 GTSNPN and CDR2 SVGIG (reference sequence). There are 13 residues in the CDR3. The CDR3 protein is CAWTSGSEDTQYF. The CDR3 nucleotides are TGTGCCTGGACTAGCGGGAGCGAGGATACGCAGTATTTT.

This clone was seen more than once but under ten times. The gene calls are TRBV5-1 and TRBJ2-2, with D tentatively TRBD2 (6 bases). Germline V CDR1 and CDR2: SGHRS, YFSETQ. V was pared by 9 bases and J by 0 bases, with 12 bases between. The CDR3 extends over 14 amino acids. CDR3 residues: CATKRASNTGELFF. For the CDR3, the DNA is TGCGCCACCAAGCGGGCTTCGAACACCGGGGAGCTGTTTTTT.

CDR3: CASSELPTAGGFGYTF. CDR3 nucleotides: TGTGCCAGCAGTGAATTGCCAACGGCAGGGGGCTTCGGCTACACCTTC. The chain joins TRBV25-1 to TRBJ1-2; TRBD1 agrees at 8 bases. This CDR3 is built from 16 residues. With 1 base clipped from V and 8 bases from J, the junction kept 12 bases outside the gene matches. CDR1 is MGHDK, CDR2 SYGVNS, per germline.

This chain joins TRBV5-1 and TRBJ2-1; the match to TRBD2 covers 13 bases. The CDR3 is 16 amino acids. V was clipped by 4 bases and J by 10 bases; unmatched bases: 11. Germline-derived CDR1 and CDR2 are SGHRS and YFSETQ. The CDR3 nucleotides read TGCGCCAGCAGCCCCGAGACTAGCGGGGGGCGGGGGGAGCAGTTCTTC. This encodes CASSPETSGGRGEQFF. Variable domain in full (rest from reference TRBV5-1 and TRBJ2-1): KAGVTQTPRYLIKTRGQQVTLSCSPISGHRSVSWYQQTPGQGLQFLFEYFSETQRNKGNFPGRFSGRQFSNSRSEMNVSTLELGDSALYLCASSPETSGGRGEQFFGPGTRLTVL.

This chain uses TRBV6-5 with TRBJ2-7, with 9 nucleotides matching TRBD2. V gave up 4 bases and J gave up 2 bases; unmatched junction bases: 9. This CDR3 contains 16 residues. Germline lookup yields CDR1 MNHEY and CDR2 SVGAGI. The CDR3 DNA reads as TGTGCCAGCAGTTCCCCTCGAAGCGGGGGGACCTACGAGCAGTACTTC. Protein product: CASSSPRSGGTYEQYF.

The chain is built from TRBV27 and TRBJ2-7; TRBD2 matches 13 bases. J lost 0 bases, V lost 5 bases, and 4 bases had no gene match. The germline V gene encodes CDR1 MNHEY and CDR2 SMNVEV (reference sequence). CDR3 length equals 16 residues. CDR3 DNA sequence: TGTGCCAGCAGTCAACTAGCGGGAGGGATCTCCTACGAGCAGTACTTC. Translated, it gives CASSQLAGGISYEQYF.

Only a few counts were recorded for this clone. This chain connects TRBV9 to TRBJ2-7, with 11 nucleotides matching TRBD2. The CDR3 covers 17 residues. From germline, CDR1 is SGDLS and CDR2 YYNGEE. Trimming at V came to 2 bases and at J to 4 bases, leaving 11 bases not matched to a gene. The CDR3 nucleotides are TGTGCCAGCAGCGTTAGCTTCCTAGCGGGAGGCCGTTACGAGCAGTACTTC. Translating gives CASSVSFLAGGRYEQYF.

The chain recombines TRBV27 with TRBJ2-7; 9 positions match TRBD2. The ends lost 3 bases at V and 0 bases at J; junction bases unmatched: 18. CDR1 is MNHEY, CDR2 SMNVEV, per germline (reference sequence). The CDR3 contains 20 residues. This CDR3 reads CASSLVGPAMVAGVSYEQYF. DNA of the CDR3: TGTGCCAGCAGTTTGGTAGGGCCTGCTATGGTAGCGGGGGTCTCCTACGAGCAGTACTTC.

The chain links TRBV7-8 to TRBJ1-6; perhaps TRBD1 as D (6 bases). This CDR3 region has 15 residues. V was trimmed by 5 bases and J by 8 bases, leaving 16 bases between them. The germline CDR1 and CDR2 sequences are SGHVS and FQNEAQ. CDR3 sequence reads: CASSQEQGGYSPLHF. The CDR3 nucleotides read TGTGCCAGCAGCCAAGAACAGGGCGGGTATTCACCCCTCCACTTT.

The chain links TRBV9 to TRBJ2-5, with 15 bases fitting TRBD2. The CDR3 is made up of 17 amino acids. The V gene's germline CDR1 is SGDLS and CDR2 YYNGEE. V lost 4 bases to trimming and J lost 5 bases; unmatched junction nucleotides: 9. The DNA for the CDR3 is TGTGCCAGCAGCACACCGGGACTAGCGGGAGGATGGGAGACCCAGTACTTC. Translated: CASSTPGLAGGWETQYF.

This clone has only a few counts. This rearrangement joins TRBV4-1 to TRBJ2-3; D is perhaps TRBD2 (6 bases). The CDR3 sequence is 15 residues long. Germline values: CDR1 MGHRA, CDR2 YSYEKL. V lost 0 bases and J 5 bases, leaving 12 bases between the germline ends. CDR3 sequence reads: CASSQDRDFQDTQYF. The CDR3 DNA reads TGCGCCAGCAGCCAAGATAGGGACTTTCAAGATACGCAGTATTTT.

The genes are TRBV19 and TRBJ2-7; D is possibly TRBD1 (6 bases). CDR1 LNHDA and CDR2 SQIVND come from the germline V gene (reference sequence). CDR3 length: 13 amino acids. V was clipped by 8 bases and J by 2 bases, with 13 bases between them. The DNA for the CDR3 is TGTGCCAGTTCCCGCAGGGGCCCCTACGAGCAGTACTTC. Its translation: CASSRRGPYEQYF.